The 15 T cell receptor beta chains below all came from one sample that was sequenced in a study of T cells in tuberculosis. Cells were sorted from thawed PBMC rested overnight and stained with GMM-loaded CD1B tetramer, viability dye and anti-CD3. The lipid loaded on the CD1B tetramers was C32 glucose monomycolate from Rhodococcus equi. TCRdb's table, derived via immunoSEQ multiplex PCR, lists solely in-frame clones and lacks some. The repertoire holds about 58,000 clones, with approximately 91% as singletons. Sequenced sample: CD1b-GMM tetramer-negative cells sorted from PBMCs. These receptors were taken from an adult woman with latent tuberculosis.

The chain couples TRBV10-3 to TRBJ1-4; 10 positions agree with TRBD1. The germline V gene has CDR1 ENHRY and CDR2 SYGVKD. The V segment lost 3 bases and the J segment 6 bases; nucleotides outside the gene matches: 4. The CDR3 runs to 15 residues. The CDR3 region has the DNA TGTGCCATCAGTGATGCCGGGACAGGGGATGAAAAACTGTTTTTT. Translated, it gives CAISDAGTGDEKLFF.

The chain combines TRBV30 with TRBJ1-4; D may be TRBD1 (5 bases). V lost 5 bases to trimming and J lost 8 bases, with 15 bases between them. This CDR3 contains 13 residues. In germline, CDR1 is GTSNPN, CDR2 SVGIG (reference sequence). CDR3 bases: TGTGCCTGGGGAGGGCAGGGTGGAGAAAAACTGTTTTTT. Translation: CAWGGQGGEKLFF.

The V and J genes are TRBV2 and TRBJ2-3; D remains ambiguous. CDR3 length: 13 residues. Per germline, CDR1 SNHLY and CDR2 FYNNEI. The V end was cut by 7 bases, the J end by 0 bases, with 8 bases between. The CDR3 coding sequence is TGTGCCAGCACCAGTATTAGCACAGATACGCAGTATTTT. Translation gives CASTSISTDTQYF. The variable domain in full, with the rest retrieved from reference TRBV2 and TRBJ2-3, is EPEVTQTPSHQVTQMGQEVILRCVPISNHLYFYWYRQILGQKVEFLVSFYNNEISEKSEIFDDQFSVERPDGSNFTLKIRSTKLEDSAMYFCASTSISTDTQYFGPGTRLTVL.

The V and J genes are TRBV19 and TRBJ1-1; 8 bases are shared with TRBD1. Germline loops: CDR1 LNHDA, CDR2 SQIVND (reference sequence). This CDR3 spans 12 amino acids. The V and J ends lost 2 bases and 14 bases, in that order; junction bases with no gene match: 7. The CDR3: CASSISDRGVFF. The CDR3 DNA reads TGTGCCAGTAGTATAAGCGACAGGGGCGTGTTCTTT. Supplemented by reference TRBV19 and TRBJ1-1, the full variable domain reads DGGITQSPKYLFRKEGQNVTLSCEQNLNHDAMYWYRQDPGQGLRLIYYSQIVNDFQKGDIAEGYSVSREKKESFPLTVTSAQKNPTAFYLCASSISDRGVFFGQGTRLTVV.

The chain recombines TRBV10-3 with TRBJ2-4; TRBD2 matches at 14 bases. Per germline, CDR1 ENHRY and CDR2 SYGVKD. The CDR3 runs to 18 residues. Trimming removed 4 bases from V and 2 bases from J; junction bases left unmatched: 7. The CDR3 nucleotides are TGTGCCATCAGTGCCTCCGGGACTAGCGGGAGTTCCAAAAACATTCAGTACTTC. Its translation is CAISASGTSGSSKNIQYF.

V usage is TRBV2 and J usage is TRBJ2-1; TRBD2 agrees at 14 bases. Germline lookup yields CDR1 SNHLY and CDR2 FYNNEI. J was trimmed by 0 bases and V by 7 bases; bases with no gene match: 8. The length of the CDR3 is 18 residues. The DNA of the CDR3 is TGTGCCAGCAATCCGGGACTAGCGGGGGAAAGCTCCTACAATGAGCAGTTCTTC. As protein: CASNPGLAGESSYNEQFF.

V and J are TRBV6-5 and TRBJ2-7; 10 bases are shared with TRBD1. This CDR3 spans 13 amino acids. The trim removed 4 bases at V and 7 bases at J, leaving 4 bases unmatched. Germline CDR1 and CDR2: MNHEY and SVGAGI. CDR3 nucleotide sequence: TGTGCCAGCAGTTGGGACAGGGGCGGAGAGCAGTACTTC. This codes for CASSWDRGGEQYF.

The chain recombines TRBV9 with TRBJ1-2; D not resolved. Per germline, CDR1 SGDLS and CDR2 YYNGEE. Trimming stripped 3 bases from V and 5 bases from J, with 5 bases between. The CDR3 extends over 11 amino acids. CDR3 region: CASSGQYGYTF. The CDR3 DNA sequence: TGTGCCAGCAGCGGGCAGTATGGCTACACCTTC.

Points on this clone: The junction shows a germline mismatch at one end, possibly a read error. The CDR3: CASSDSRTGLETQYF. CDR3 DNA: TGTGCCAGCAGTGACTCGCGGACAGGGTTGGAGACCCAGTACTTC. This chain connects TRBV6-6 to TRBJ2-5; 8 bases align to TRBD1. Germline-derived CDR1 and CDR2 are MNHNY and SVGAGI (reference sequence). This CDR3 has 15 residues.

CDR3 loop: CASSEYGLSNSPLHF. Written as DNA, the CDR3 is TGTGCCAGCAGTGAATATGGACTTAGTAATTCACCCCTCCACTTT. This chain joins TRBV25-1 and TRBJ1-6; D is unclear. In germline, CDR1 is MGHDK, CDR2 SYGVNS. The V gene lost 0 bases and the J gene lost 6 bases, with 9 bases spanning the gap. The CDR3 loop spans 15 amino acids.

This chain joins TRBV4-2 and TRBJ1-2; D may be TRBD1 (5 bases). The CDR3 spans 14 residues. Trimming removed 0 bases at V and 7 bases at J, with 12 bases between. Germline CDR1 reads LGHNA; CDR2 reads YNFKEQ. CDR3: CASSQDLGRAGYTF. The CDR3 DNA is TGTGCCAGCAGCCAAGATCTGGGCAGGGCTGGCTACACCTTC.

V is TRBV4-1 and J is TRBJ2-1; D perhaps matches TRBD2 (5 bases). Germline loops: CDR1 MGHRA, CDR2 YSYEKL. The CDR3 has 16 residues. V lost 0 bases and J lost 2, with 11 bases in between. This chain's CDR3 is CASSQDLSGTYNEQFF. The DNA of the CDR3 is TGCGCCAGCAGCCAAGATCTATCCGGGACCTACAATGAGCAGTTCTTC.

This chain connects TRBV15 to TRBJ2-2; 12 bases fit TRBD1. Germline V gives CDR1 LNHNV, CDR2 YYDKDF (reference sequence). The CDR3 contains 16 residues. Trimming at V came to 5 bases and at J to 6 bases, leaving 7 bases not matched to a gene. The chain's CDR3 is CATSLRDRGLAGELFF. In DNA, the CDR3 is TGTGCCACCAGCTTAAGGGACAGGGGGCTCGCCGGGGAGCTGTTTTTT.

The rearrangement uses TRBV6-6 and TRBJ2-1, with a weak D call TRBD2 (6 bases). CDR1 is MNHNY and CDR2 is SVGAGI in the germline V gene (reference sequence). This CDR3 spans 15 amino acids. V dropped 6 bases and J dropped 5 bases, with 17 bases sitting between them. The CDR3 sequence is CASSPLAVVDNEQFF. The DNA of the CDR3 is TGTGCCAGCAGCCCATTAGCGGTTGTGGACAATGAGCAGTTCTTC.

This rearrangement joins TRBV18 to TRBJ2-1; TRBD1 matches at 9 bases. From germline, CDR1 is KGHSH and CDR2 LQKENI. There are 16 residues in the CDR3. Trimming cost V 1 base and J 10 bases; bases outside gene matches: 11. CDR3 in DNA: TGTGCCAGCTCACCACTTGGACAGGGGACCCCCAGGGAGCAGTTCTTC. Its translation: CASSPLGQGTPREQFF.